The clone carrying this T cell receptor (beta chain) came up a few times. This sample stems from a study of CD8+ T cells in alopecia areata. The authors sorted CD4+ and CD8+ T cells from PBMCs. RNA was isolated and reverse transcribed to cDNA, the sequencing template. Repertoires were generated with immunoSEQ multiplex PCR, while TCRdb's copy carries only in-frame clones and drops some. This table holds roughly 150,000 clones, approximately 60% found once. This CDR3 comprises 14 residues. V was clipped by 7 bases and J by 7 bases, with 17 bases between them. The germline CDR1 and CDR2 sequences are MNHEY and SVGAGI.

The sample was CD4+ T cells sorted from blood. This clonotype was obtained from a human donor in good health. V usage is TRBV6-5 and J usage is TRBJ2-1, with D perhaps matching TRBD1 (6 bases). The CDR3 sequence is CASTSGLQGNEQFF. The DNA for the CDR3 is TGTGCCAGCACCTCCGGCCTTCAGGGGAATGAGCAGTTCTTC.